The 9 T cell receptor beta chains below come from one sample, sequenced in a study of T cells in Graves' hyperthyroidism and ophthalmopathy. Amplification yielded TCR beta CDR3 regions, with RNA transcripts as the source. The HTBI set primed first-round TCR CDR3 RT-PCR. TCRdb passed the multiplex PCR reads through MiXCR, listing each CDR3 protein once. The sample consists of under 450,000 distinct CDR3 sequences, approximately 14% of them appearing once. Sequencing was performed on blood. These receptor sequences come from a woman between 18 and 29 years old with Graves' hyperthyroidism.

The V and J genes are TRBV9 and TRBJ2-1; no clear D. The V gene lost 3 bases and the J gene lost 2 bases, with 6 bases spanning the gap. In germline, CDR1 is SGDLS, CDR2 YYNGEE. The CDR3 totals 13 residues. The CDR3 region is CASSDTPYNEQFF. Written as DNA, the CDR3 is TGTGCCAGCAGCGACACTCCCTACAATGAGCAGTTCTTC.

The table lists this clonotype with many counts. V gene TRBV5-1 combines with J gene TRBJ2-3; tentative D call: TRBD2 (5 bases). CDR3 length: 16 residues. Germline CDR1 is SGHRS and CDR2 is YFSETQ. V was cut by 0 bases and J by 6 bases, with 17 bases left in between. CDR3 sequence reads: CASSLDGGLGGDTQYF. DNA for the CDR3: TGCGCCAGCAGCTTGGACGGCGGGTTGGGTGGCGATACGCAGTATTTT.

This clonotype was counted a few times. The gene calls are TRBV7-9 and TRBJ1-3; 7 positions agree with TRBD1. From germline, CDR1 is SEHNR and CDR2 FQNEAQ (reference sequence). This CDR3 has 13 amino acids. With 10 bases clipped from V and 0 bases from J, the junction kept 3 bases outside the gene matches. The CDR3 is CATRQGSGNTIYF. CDR3 DNA sequence: TGTGCCACCCGACAGGGCTCTGGAAACACCATATATTTT.

This clonotype was counted ten times or more. The rearrangement joins TRBV6-2 or TRBV6-3 to TRBJ2-2; TRBD2 matches at 13 bases. CDR1 is MNHEY, CDR2 SVGEGT, per germline. After removal of 5 bases from V and 6 bases from J, the junction contained 3 bases not matched to a gene. The CDR3 sequence is 15 residues long. CDR3 residues: CASSIGLAGAGELFF. The CDR3 coding sequence is TGTGCCAGCAGTATTGGACTAGCGGGAGCCGGGGAGCTGTTTTTT.

This clonotype was observed many times. The J gene is TRBJ2-7, the V gene TRBV5-1; D unresolved. The germline V gene has CDR1 SGHRS and CDR2 YFSETQ. The CDR3 consists of 13 residues. V shed 5 bases and J shed 3 bases, with 12 bases lying between them. CDR3 loop: CASSSDGYYEQYF. The CDR3 DNA sequence: TGCGCCAGCAGTTCGGACGGGTACTACGAGCAGTACTTC.

This clonotype has ten or more counts. This rearrangement joins TRBV20-1 to TRBJ2-1; D unresolved. The V end was cut by 2 bases, the J end by 3 bases, with 14 bases between. The CDR3 covers 15 residues. The V gene's germline CDR1 is DFQATT and CDR2 SNEGSKA (reference sequence). CDR3 DNA: TGCAGTGCTAGACCTCCGCGTACTGGCTACAATGAGCAGTTCTTC. It specifies CSARPPRTGYNEQFF.

As regards this clonotype: An end of the junction does not agree with germline; a read error may underlie this. The rearrangement uses TRBV5-1 and TRBJ2-5; 7 nucleotides agree with TRBD1. Germline V gene data show CDR1 as SGHRS and CDR2 as YFSETQ. There are 15 residues in the CDR3. The CDR3 here is CASGLGRTGQETQYF. CDR3 coding DNA: TGCGCCAGCGGCTTGGGAAGGACAGGACAAGAGACCCAGTACTTC.

This clonotype was seen only a few times. The V call is TRBV25-1, the J call TRBJ2-2; 8 bases are a match to TRBD1. This CDR3 spans 14 amino acids. V lost 2 bases, J lost 5 bases, and 1 base stayed unmatched. Germline V lookup: CDR1 MGHDK, CDR2 SYGVNS. The CDR3 reads CASSETGGTGELFF. The CDR3, as DNA: TGTGCCAGCAGTGAAACAGGGGGAACCGGGGAGCTGTTTTTT.

This clonotype came up many times. CDR3 DNA: TGTGCCAGCAGCCGCCCAGTAAACTATGGCTACACCTTC. As protein: CASSRPVNYGYTF. The genes are TRBV7-9 and TRBJ1-2; D remains unclear. CDR1 is SEHNR, CDR2 FQNEAQ, per germline (reference sequence). Trimming removed 5 bases at V and 2 bases at J, with 9 bases between. The CDR3 runs 13 residues. Variable domain in full (rest from reference TRBV7-9 and TRBJ1-2): DTGVSQNPRHKITKRGQNVTFRCDPISEHNRLYWYRQTLGQGPEFLTYFQNEAQLEKSRLLSDRFSAERPKGSFSTLEIQRTEQGDSAMYLCASSRPVNYGYTFGSGTRLTVV.